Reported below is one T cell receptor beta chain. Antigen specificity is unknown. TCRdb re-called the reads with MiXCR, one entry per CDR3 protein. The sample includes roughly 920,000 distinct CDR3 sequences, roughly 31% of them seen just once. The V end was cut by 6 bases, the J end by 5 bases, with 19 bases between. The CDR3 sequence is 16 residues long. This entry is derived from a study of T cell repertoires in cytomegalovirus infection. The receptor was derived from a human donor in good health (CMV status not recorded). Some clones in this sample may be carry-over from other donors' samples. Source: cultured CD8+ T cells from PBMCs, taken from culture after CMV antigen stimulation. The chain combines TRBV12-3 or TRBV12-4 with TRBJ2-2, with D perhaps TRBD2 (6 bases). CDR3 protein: CASSSGVGRWTGELFF. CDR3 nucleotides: TGTGCCAGCAGCTCGGGTGTAGGGAGGTGGACCGGGGAGCTGTTTTTT.